What follows are 11 T cell receptor beta chains derived from one specimen sequenced in a study of post-analysis software for immune sequencing data. No antigens are known for them. The library was made from cDNA and included unique molecular identifiers. One entry per CDR3 protein, called by TCRdb with MiXCR from the PCR reads. This sample carries approximately 730,000 distinct CDR3 sequences, 25% to 30% of them seen once, and the ten largest clones take 0.5% to 0.6%. Study-wide points: With TRBV5-6, TRBV5-1 and TRBV20-1 included, five TRBV segments were more frequent in patients than in controls.

The sequencing input was blood. The receptors shown here come from a girl aged 5-17 years with multiple sclerosis.

The V call is TRBV28, the J call TRBJ2-3, with 10 bases matching TRBD2. J gave up 2 bases and V 5 bases, and 22 bases lay outside the gene matches. Germline CDR1 MDHEN, CDR2 SYDVKM. The CDR3 runs 21 residues. CDR3 in amino acids: CASSPWGASGSGGISTDTQYF. DNA of the CDR3: TGTGCCAGCAGTCCCTGGGGGGCTAGCGGGAGCGGCGGGATCTCCACAGATACGCAGTATTTT.

Comment on this clonotype: This may stem from a read error, because a much larger clone lies one nucleotide away. The J gene is TRBJ2-1, the V gene TRBV7-2; unclear D gene. Trimming removed 4 bases from V and 0 bases from J, with 13 bases in between. CDR3 length: 16 amino acids. Germline V gene lookup returns CDR1 SGHTA and CDR2 FQGNSA. For the CDR3, the DNA is TGTGCCAGCAGCTCCTCGACTGGTAGCTCCTACAATGAGCAGTTCTTC. Its protein is CASSSSTGSSYNEQFF.

This clonotype came up a few times. The CDR3 nucleotides read TGCGCCAGCAGCTTGGGCAGGGAGGACACTGAAGCTTTCTTT. Its translation is CASSLGREDTEAFF. V is TRBV5-1 and J is TRBJ1-1, with a tentative D call TRBD1 (5 bases). V shed 0 bases and J shed 3 bases, with 9 bases lying between them. The CDR3 has 14 residues. CDR1 is SGHRS and CDR2 is YFSETQ in the germline V gene.

This clonotype was picked up a small number of times. The chain uses TRBV10-3 and TRBJ2-1; D uncertain. V was shortened by 0 bases and J by 6 bases, with 15 bases between the two germline ends. Per the germline V gene, CDR1 is ENHRY and CDR2 is SYGVKD. This CDR3 has 16 amino acids. CDR3 coding DNA: TGTGCCATCAGTGAGTCGACTGCGGATATTTCCAATGAGCAGTTCTTC. Translating it yields CAISESTADISNEQFF.

The genes are TRBV27 and TRBJ2-2; possibly TRBD1 for D (6 bases). Germline CDR1 reads MNHEY; CDR2 reads SMNVEV (reference sequence). The CDR3 consists of 15 residues. V was shortened by 7 bases and J by 6 bases, with 18 bases between the two germline ends. The CDR3 protein is CASTSDEQGPGELFF. CDR3 bases: TGTGCCAGCACTTCTGACGAACAGGGTCCCGGGGAGCTGTTTTTT.

The chain has TRBV7-2 and TRBJ1-5; the D is unclear. Trimming took 2 bases from V and 5 from J, leaving 7 bases between them. Germline V gene lookup returns CDR1 SGHTA and CDR2 FQGNSA. The CDR3 is 13 amino acids. The CDR3 here is CASSLIVDQPQHF. CDR3 sequence (DNA): TGTGCCAGCAGCTTAATTGTTGATCAGCCCCAGCATTTT.

This clonotype was counted between two and nine times. The chain has TRBV24-1 and TRBJ2-1; D remains unclear. CDR3 length: 16 amino acids. Looked up from germline, CDR1 is KGHDR and CDR2 is SFDVKD. V lost 0 bases, J lost 0 bases, and 8 bases lay in between. The CDR3 loop is CATSDLVAASYNEQFF. As DNA, the CDR3 is TGTGCCACCAGTGATTTGGTGGCGGCCTCCTACAATGAGCAGTTCTTC.

This clonotype was observed a handful of times. The genes are TRBV25-1 and TRBJ2-5; 8 bases agree with TRBD1. V lost 6 bases and J lost 5; bases outside the gene matches: 8. The germline gives CDR1 MGHDK, CDR2 SYGVNS. This CDR3 spans 14 amino acids. The CDR3: CASRADRVGETQYF. The DNA of the CDR3 is TGTGCCAGCAGGGCGGACAGGGTGGGGGAGACCCAGTACTTC.

The chain combines TRBV20-1 with TRBJ1-5; D gene ambiguous. The CDR3 runs 13 residues. Trimming pared 7 bases from V and 4 bases from J, leaving 14 bases between. Germline lookup yields CDR1 DFQATT and CDR2 SNEGSKA (reference sequence). CDR3 sequence (DNA): TGCAGTGGGACGGTGGGTGTGAATCAGCCCCAGCATTTT. It encodes CSGTVGVNQPQHF.

The V and J genes are TRBV6-1 and TRBJ1-5, with a possible D match to TRBD1 (5 bases). The germline gives CDR1 MNHNS, CDR2 SASEGT. The CDR3 is 14 amino acids. Trimming pared 10 bases from V and 0 bases from J, leaving 13 bases between. The CDR3: CATRGGYSNQPQHF. The CDR3 nucleotides read TGTGCCACCCGCGGGGGTTATAGCAATCAGCCCCAGCATTTT.

There are a few counts of this clonotype. The V and J genes are TRBV12-3 or TRBV12-4 and TRBJ2-5, with no clear D. CDR3 length: 13 residues. V was pared by 5 bases and J by 5 bases, with 12 bases between. The chain's CDR3 is CASSPDLLETQYF. In nucleotides, the CDR3 is TGTGCCAGCAGTCCGGACCTTTTGGAGACCCAGTACTTC.